This entry concerns a single TCR beta chain. The record originates from a study of PD-L1 blockade in urothelial cancer. In the study overall: Researchers found blood samples held a median of approximately 150,000 T cells.

Germline lookup yields CDR1 LGHNA and CDR2 YNFKEQ. The junction had 5 bases not matched to a gene; V was cut back by 1 base and J by 1 base. The CDR3 sequence is 17 residues long. TCRdb's copy holds only in-frame clones and misses some; the assay was immunoSEQ multiplex PCR. The data show 53,000 or so clones, 88% seen once. Time point denoted: peripheral blood 6 weeks after treatment start. Source: PBMCs, taken around atezolizumab (anti-PD-L1) treatment. The chain is built from TRBV4-2 and TRBJ2-2; TRBD2 aligns across 8 bases. The receptor was isolated from a man in his sixties with urothelial cancer. The chain's CDR3 is CASSQVLAALNTGELFF. The CDR3 nucleotides are TGTGCCAGCAGCCAAGTACTAGCGGCCCTGAACACCGGGGAGCTGTTTTTT.